These 7 T cell receptor beta chains originate from one sample sequenced in a study of T cell repertoires in cytomegalovirus infection. Their antigens are not known. TCRdb re-analysed the reads in MiXCR, keeping a single row per CDR3 protein. This sample has roughly 110,000 distinct CDR3 sequences, with 30% found just once. Sequencing was performed on CD8+ T cells from cultured PBMCs, taken from culture after CMV antigen stimulation. These receptors all stem from a human donor in good health (CMV status not recorded). Some clones in this sample may be carry-over from other donors' samples.

This clonotype was detected only a few times. This chain joins TRBV4-1 and TRBJ2-2; TRBD1 might be the D (6 bases). V gave up 3 bases and J gave up 5 bases, with 13 bases separating them. The CDR3 is 15 amino acids. Germline CDR1 and CDR2: MGHRA and YSYEKL. Here the CDR3 reads CASSQVRGRTGELFF. The CDR3, as DNA: TGCGCCAGCAGCCAGGTCAGGGGTCGGACCGGGGAGCTGTTTTTT.

This clonotype was seen ten or more times. The V and J genes are TRBV7-2 and TRBJ2-7; TRBD1 might be the D (6 bases). Between the trimmed V and J ends, which lost 6 bases and 3 bases, there was a span of 12 bases. The CDR3 covers 13 residues. From germline, CDR1 is SGHTA and CDR2 FQGNSA. For the CDR3, the DNA is TGTGCCAGCAGACGGGACAATAACTACGAGCAGTACTTC. Protein product: CASRRDNNYEQYF.

The chain carries TRBV7-3 and TRBJ2-7; D is perhaps TRBD2 (5 bases). In germline, CDR1 is SGHTA, CDR2 FQGTGA. The CDR3 is 16 residues long. V was shortened by 1 base and J by 5 bases, with 18 bases between the two germline ends. DNA of the CDR3: TGTGCCAGCAGCTTAATGGGAATCGGGAATACCCACGAGCAGTACTTC. Translation: CASSLMGIGNTHEQYF.

This clonotype was seen at least ten times. The chain uses TRBV7-2 and TRBJ2-6; TRBD1 matches 7 bases. V shed 5 bases, J shed 1 base, and the junction held 5 bases outside the gene matches. CDR3 length: 16 residues. Germline V gene data show CDR1 as SGHTA and CDR2 as FQGNSA. The CDR3 loop reads CASSLTTGSGANVLTF. CDR3 DNA sequence: TGTGCCAGCAGCCTAACGACAGGGTCTGGGGCCAACGTCCTGACTTTC.

This chain uses TRBV7-6 with TRBJ1-1; no clear D gene. The CDR3 length is 13 residues. V shed 5 bases and J shed 14 bases, with 21 bases lying between them. In germline, CDR1 is SGHVS, CDR2 FNYEAQ. The CDR3 spells CASSPTPGPTEFF. For the CDR3, the DNA is TGTGCCAGCAGCCCAACCCCAGGTCCTACCGAGTTCTTT.

This clonotype was observed once. The chain employs TRBV7-2 and TRBJ2-5; TRBD1 aligns across 10 bases. CDR1 and CDR2 (germline): SGHTA, FQGNSA. Trimming at V came to 5 bases and at J to 5 bases, leaving 5 bases not matched to a gene. The CDR3 spans 14 residues. This CDR3 is CASSDWTGGETQYF. For the CDR3, the DNA is TGTGCCAGCAGCGATTGGACAGGGGGGGAGACCCAGTACTTC.

This clonotype was seen more than once but under ten times. V gene TRBV27 combines with J gene TRBJ1-1; tentative D call: TRBD1 (6 bases). CDR3 length: 13 amino acids. The germline gives CDR1 MNHEY, CDR2 SMNVEV (reference sequence). V was cut by 5 bases and J by 10 bases, with 17 bases left in between. The CDR3 DNA reads as TGTGCCAGCAGTCCGACAATTAGGGGGGGAGCTTTCTTT. Protein sequence: CASSPTIRGGAFF.